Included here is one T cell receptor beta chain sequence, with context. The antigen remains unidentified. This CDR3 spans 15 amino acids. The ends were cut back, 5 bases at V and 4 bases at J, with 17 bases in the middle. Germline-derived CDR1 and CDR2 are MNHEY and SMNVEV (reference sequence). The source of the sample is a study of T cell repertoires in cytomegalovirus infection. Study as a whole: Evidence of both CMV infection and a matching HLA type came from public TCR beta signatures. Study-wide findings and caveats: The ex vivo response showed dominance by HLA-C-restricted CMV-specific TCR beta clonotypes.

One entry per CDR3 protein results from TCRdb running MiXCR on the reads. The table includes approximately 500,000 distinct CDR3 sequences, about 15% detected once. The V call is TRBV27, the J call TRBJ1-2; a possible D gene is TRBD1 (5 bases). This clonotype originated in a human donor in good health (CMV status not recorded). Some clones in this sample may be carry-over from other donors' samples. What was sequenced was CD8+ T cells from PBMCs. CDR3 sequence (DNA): TGTGCCAGCAGTACTATCCGGACAAACCTCTATGGCTACACCTTC. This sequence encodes CASSTIRTNLYGYTF.